The next 5 T cell receptor beta chains were all read from a single sample in a study of patients and donors after allogeneic stem cell transplantation. TCRdb reanalysed the RT-PCR reads using MiXCR and keeps one entry per CDR3 protein. Seen here are some 160,000 distinct CDR3 sequences, approximately 24% observed once, and the top ten hold 25% to 30%. The sample comprised blood, either unsorted or a sorted T cell fraction (not recorded which). The receptors come from a human donor who was either an allogeneic HSCT recipient or a stem cell or donor lymphocyte infusion donor (not recorded which). It is not recorded whose cells these are; they may come from a transplant donor.

At least ten counts were recorded for this clonotype. This chain connects TRBV11-1 to TRBJ1-1; 8 bases agree with TRBD1. Trimming removed 9 bases from V and 4 bases from J; junction bases left unmatched: 7. Germline-derived CDR1 and CDR2 are SGHAT and FQDESV (reference sequence). The CDR3 is 13 residues long. Here the CDR3 DNA reads TGTGCCAGTCAGGACAGGGACGCCACTGAAGCTTTCTTT. Amino acid sequence: CASQDRDATEAFF.

In this sample, this clonotype turned up a few times. The rearrangement links TRBV5-1 to TRBJ2-2; D uncertain. This CDR3 has 11 amino acids. V was clipped by 3 bases and J by 7 bases, with 4 bases between them. CDR1 and CDR2 from the germline V gene are SGHRS and YFSETQ. CDR3 nucleotides: TGCGCCAGCAGCTCTGGCGGGGAGCTGTTTTTT. Translating it yields CASSSGGELFF.

This clonotype was counted between two and nine times. V gene TRBV29-1 combines with J gene TRBJ2-7, with 9 nucleotides matching TRBD1. J was trimmed by 6 bases and V by 3 bases; bases with no gene match: 6. The V gene's germline CDR1 is SQVTM and CDR2 ANQGSEA. This CDR3 spans 13 amino acids. The CDR3 DNA is TGCAGCGTTGAGAGTGGGACAGGGATCGAGCAGTACTTC. This gives the protein CSVESGTGIEQYF.

The chain recombines TRBV5-1 with TRBJ2-3; weak D call: TRBD2 (6 bases). The germline V and J ends were trimmed by 3 bases and 5 bases, with 10 bases remaining between them. CDR1 is SGHRS, CDR2 YFSETQ, per germline. This CDR3 has 13 residues. CDR3 coding DNA: TGCGCCAGCAGCTCGCCCGGGGGAGATACGCAGTATTTT. It translates to CASSSPGGDTQYF.

V and J are TRBV7-2 and TRBJ2-1; 9 bases match TRBD2. The V segment lost 3 bases and the J segment 3 bases; nucleotides outside the gene matches: 15. The CDR3 contains 19 residues. Per germline, CDR1 SGHTA and CDR2 FQGNSA. CDR3 sequence reads: CASSLVKAGGAYYYNEQFF. For the CDR3, the DNA is TGTGCCAGCAGCTTGGTAAAAGCGGGAGGCGCTTACTACTACAATGAGCAGTTCTTC.